One sample yielded the 32 T cell receptor beta chains listed below, sequenced in a study of molecular identifiers for immune sequencing clone quantification. TCRdb fed the PCR reads into MiXCR, producing one record per CDR3 protein. The sample records about 320,000 distinct CDR3 sequences, about 20% being singletons. The sequencing input was naive CD8+ T cells from blood, with Jurkat cell RNA spiked in. Subset defined: FACS-sorted CD8+CD4-CCR7+CD45RA+ naive T cells. The receptors derive from a human donor in good health. Some libraries in this study had Jurkat cell RNA spiked in.

This clonotype appeared many times. V gene TRBV4-1 combines with J gene TRBJ1-4, with 9 bases matching TRBD1. Germline V gives CDR1 MGHRA, CDR2 YSYEKL. The CDR3 contains 15 residues. After removal of 3 bases from V and 5 bases from J, the junction contained 4 bases not matched to a gene. CDR3 amino acids: CASSQAGTGNEKLFF. In DNA form, the CDR3 reads TGCGCCAGCAGCCAGGCCGGGACAGGGAATGAAAAACTGTTTTTT.

This clonotype has ten or more counts. The J gene is TRBJ2-2, the V gene TRBV6-2 or TRBV6-3; no clear D gene. The CDR3 covers 11 residues. Per germline, CDR1 MNHEY and CDR2 SVGEGT. V was trimmed by 5 bases and J by 5 bases, leaving 3 bases between them. Here the CDR3 reads CASSQTGELFF. CDR3 coding DNA: TGTGCCAGCAGTCAGACCGGGGAGCTGTTTTTT.

This clonotype was seen ten or more times. V gene TRBV4-2 combines with J gene TRBJ2-7; D is possibly TRBD1 (5 bases). The CDR3 spans 14 residues. Germline V CDR1 and CDR2: LGHNA, YNFKEQ. V shed 1 base and J shed 2 bases, with 9 bases lying between them. The chain's CDR3 is CASSQVQGTYEQYF. The DNA of the CDR3 is TGTGCCAGCAGCCAAGTCCAGGGTACCTACGAGCAGTACTTC.

Concerning this clonotype: A much larger clone sits a single nucleotide away, making a read error possible. The V gene is TRBV6-2 or TRBV6-3, the J gene TRBJ1-1; 9 bases match TRBD1. Germline V gene data show CDR1 as MNHEY and CDR2 as SVGEGT. The CDR3 runs 14 residues. J lost 6 bases, V lost 5 bases, and 7 bases had no gene match. DNA for the CDR3: TGTGCCAGCAGTCTCCGGGACAGGGCCGCTGAAGCTTTCTTT. This encodes CASSLRDRAAEAFF.

This clonotype was observed many times. CDR3 region: CATSVKTSVVGVTETQYF. The CDR3 coding sequence is TGTGCCACCAGTGTGAAAACTAGCGTCGTGGGTGTCACAGAGACCCAGTACTTC. This rearrangement joins TRBV24-1 to TRBJ2-5; 7 bases map to TRBD2. CDR3 length: 18 amino acids. Germline V gene data show CDR1 as KGHDR and CDR2 as SFDVKD. V lost 5 bases to trimming and J lost 4 bases; unmatched junction nucleotides: 18.

V is TRBV19 and J is TRBJ2-7; 7 bases map to TRBD2. CDR1 is LNHDA and CDR2 is SQIVND in the germline V gene (reference sequence). The CDR3 is 13 residues long. The V gene end was trimmed by 6 bases and the J gene end by 3 bases; junction bases not matched to a gene: 5. The CDR3 DNA reads as TGTGCCAGTAGCCTAGCGGACAACTACGAGCAGTACTTC. As protein: CASSLADNYEQYF.

This clonotype has a handful of counts. The V and J genes are TRBV6-5 and TRBJ2-2, with 9 bases identical to TRBD1. Per germline, CDR1 MNHEY and CDR2 SVGAGI. The V and J ends lost 7 bases and 1 base, in that order; junction bases with no gene match: 7. The CDR3 is made up of 16 amino acids. The chain's CDR3 is CASTSYRGQNTGELFF. CDR3 in DNA: TGTGCCAGCACCTCCTACAGGGGGCAGAACACCGGGGAGCTGTTTTTT.

This clonotype occurred many times. The V gene is TRBV7-2, the J gene TRBJ2-1, with D maybe TRBD1 (5 bases). Germline V gene data show CDR1 as SGHTA and CDR2 as FQGNSA. This CDR3 is built from 15 residues. Trimming pared 2 bases from V and 8 bases from J, leaving 16 bases between. Here the CDR3 DNA reads TGTGCCAGCAGCTTATATACGGGTTCAGGGTATGAGCAGTTCTTC. It specifies CASSLYTGSGYEQFF.

Concerning this clonotype itself: The junction differs from germline at one of its ends, possibly a read error. This chain uses TRBV4-3 with TRBJ2-7, with D possibly matching TRBD2 (6 bases). This CDR3 is built from 15 residues. In germline, CDR1 is LGHNA, CDR2 YSLEER. The CDR3 region is CASSPSAGSSHEQYF. The CDR3 DNA follows: TGCGCCAGCAGCCCCAGTGCGGGAAGCTCCCACGAGCAGTACTTC.

As for this clonotype: A clone one base away is much larger, so this may be a read error. V is TRBV4-1 and J is TRBJ2-7; either TRBD1 or TRBD2 may fit D (6 bases each). This CDR3 is built from 14 residues. CDR1 MGHRA and CDR2 YSYEKL come from the germline V gene. CDR3 sequence: CASSQENGGYERYF. CDR3 sequence (DNA): TGCGCCAGCAGCCAAGAAAACGGGGGCTACGAGCGGTACTTC.

On this clonotype itself: This could be a read error, since a much larger clone is one nucleotide away. CDR3 residues: CASSLFGLAGGPNTEELFF. The CDR3 bases are TGTGCCAGCAGCTTATTCGGACTAGCGGGAGGTCCGAACACCGAGGAGCTGTTTTTT. The rearrangement uses TRBV7-9 and TRBJ2-2; 14 nucleotides align to TRBD2. This CDR3 has 19 amino acids. Germline assignment: CDR1 SEHNR and CDR2 FQNEAQ (reference sequence).

In its sample, this clonotype was seen many times. This chain connects TRBV4-2 to TRBJ2-7, with 8 bases that match TRBD1. This CDR3 has 16 amino acids. V was clipped by 0 bases and J by 2 bases; unmatched bases: 6. Looked up from germline, CDR1 is LGHNA and CDR2 is YNFKEQ. The CDR3 DNA is TGTGCCAGCAGCCAAGATCTGGGACAGGCCACCTACGAGCAGTACTTC. Protein sequence: CASSQDLGQATYEQYF.

This clonotype was counted ten times or more. This chain connects TRBV7-9 to TRBJ1-5; TRBD1 aligns across 8 bases. Germline CDR1 and CDR2: SEHNR and FQNEAQ (reference sequence). V shed 6 bases, J shed 6 bases, and the junction held 7 bases outside the gene matches. The CDR3 spans 14 residues. CDR3 region: CASSTGGGVQPQHF. DNA of the CDR3: TGTGCCAGCAGTACAGGGGGAGGTGTTCAGCCCCAGCATTTT. Together with reference TRBV7-9 and TRBJ1-5, the CDR3 gives the full variable domain: DTGVSQNPRHKITKRGQNVTFRCDPISEHNRLYWYRQTLGQGPEFLTYFQNEAQLEKSRLLSDRFSAERPKGSFSTLEIQRTEQGDSAMYLCASSTGGGVQPQHFGDGTRLSIL.

On this clonotype itself: This may arise from a read error, as a much more abundant clone is one base away. The rearrangement links TRBV28 to TRBJ2-1; possible D gene TRBD1, 6 bases. CDR1 is MDHEN and CDR2 is SYDVKM in the germline V gene. The CDR3 is 13 amino acids. DNA for the CDR3: TGTGCCGGCAGTTATAGGGGGTTCAATGAGCAGTTCTTC. Its protein product is CAGSYRGFNEQFF.

This chain uses TRBV3-1 with TRBJ2-6, with TRBD2 matching 11 bases. Germline CDR1 reads LGHDT; CDR2 reads YNNKEL (reference sequence). The CDR3 contains 17 residues. Trimming took 7 bases from V and 2 from J; bases not matched to a gene: 7. This chain's CDR3 is CASKQTSGATGANVLTF. The CDR3 DNA sequence: TGTGCCAGCAAACAGACTAGCGGGGCTACTGGGGCCAACGTCCTGACTTTC.

At least ten counts were recorded for this clonotype. The V gene is TRBV7-3, the J gene TRBJ2-3; 12 bases agree with TRBD2. Germline CDR1 SGHTA, CDR2 FQGTGA. CDR3 length: 15 amino acids. Germline trimming cut 0 bases from V and 5 bases from J; bases unmatched to any gene: 0. The CDR3 loop reads CASSLTGLAGDTQYF. For the CDR3, the DNA is TGTGCCAGCAGCTTAACGGGACTAGCGGGAGATACGCAGTATTTT.

The chain recombines TRBV11-2 with TRBJ2-7; TRBD2 agrees at 8 bases. CDR1 SGHAT and CDR2 FQNNGV come from the germline V gene. The CDR3 loop spans 16 amino acids. Trimming at V came to 5 bases and at J to 0 bases, leaving 9 bases not matched to a gene. CDR3 amino acids: CASSREGQTSSYEQYF. The CDR3 coding sequence is TGTGCCAGCAGCCGGGAGGGACAAACGAGCTCCTACGAGCAGTACTTC.

This clonotype was counted many times. The chain combines TRBV29-1 with TRBJ2-7; the match to TRBD1 covers 10 bases. This CDR3 has 15 residues. The V segment lost 1 base and the J segment 2 bases; nucleotides outside the gene matches: 5. Germline CDR1 is SQVTM and CDR2 is ANQGSEA. This CDR3 is CSVEVPGQGPYEQYF. As DNA, the CDR3 is TGCAGCGTTGAAGTCCCGGGACAGGGGCCCTACGAGCAGTACTTC.

The rearrangement uses TRBV20-1 and TRBJ2-7; 7 bases line up with TRBD2. The J segment lost 2 bases and the V segment lost 0 bases, leaving 7 bases of the junction unmatched. Looked up from germline, CDR1 is DFQATT and CDR2 is SNEGSKA (reference sequence). The CDR3 is 15 residues long. CDR3 nucleotides: TGCAGTGCTAGAGATTTGAGGGAGGGGACCTACGAGCAGTACTTC. Its protein product is CSARDLREGTYEQYF.

In its sample, this clonotype was seen many times. This chain links TRBV5-1 with TRBJ2-7; tentatively, D is TRBD1 (6 bases). The CDR3 covers 11 residues. The ends were cut back, 5 bases at V and 5 bases at J, with 8 bases in the middle. Germline loops: CDR1 SGHRS, CDR2 YFSETQ. The CDR3 DNA reads TGCGCCAGCAGATACAGGGACGAGCAGTACTTC. It encodes CASRYRDEQYF.

For this clonotype: This clone may be a read error of a much larger clone one base away. The chain recombines TRBV7-9 with TRBJ2-7; 10 bases agree with TRBD1. Germline V lookup: CDR1 SEHNR, CDR2 FQNEAQ (reference sequence). CDR3 length equals 14 residues. CDR3: CVSSPGQGWDEQYF. DNA for the CDR3: TGTGTCAGCAGCCCGGGACAGGGGTGGGACGAGCAGTACTTC.

J is TRBJ2-5 and V is TRBV27; possible D gene TRBD2, 6 bases. The CDR3 is 14 residues long. V lost 0 bases to trimming and J lost 4 bases, with 9 bases between them. In germline, CDR1 is MNHEY, CDR2 SMNVEV (reference sequence). CDR3 nucleotides: TGTGCCAGCAGTTTATCTGTGGGGGGAGAGACCCAGTACTTC. Translation: CASSLSVGGETQYF.

This clonotype was seen repeatedly, ten times or more. The rearrangement uses TRBV5-1 and TRBJ2-7; D is ambiguous. The CDR3 consists of 13 residues. V was pared by 0 bases and J by 5 bases, with 9 bases between. CDR1 and CDR2 from the germline V gene are SGHRS and YFSETQ. The CDR3 region is CASSLAVYDEQYF. For the CDR3, the DNA is TGCGCCAGCAGCTTGGCCGTATACGACGAGCAGTACTTC.

This clonotype was seen ten or more times. The chain recombines TRBV7-2 with TRBJ1-2; D uncertain. Trimming removed 1 base at V and 1 base at J, with 16 bases between. This CDR3 spans 17 amino acids. Germline V gene lookup returns CDR1 SGHTA and CDR2 FQGNSA. The CDR3 loop reads CASSLDWAAPINYGYTF. As DNA, the CDR3 is TGTGCCAGCAGCTTAGATTGGGCAGCCCCTATTAACTATGGCTACACCTTC.

This clonotype was seen repeatedly, ten times or more. The chain joins TRBV7-9 to TRBJ1-1; D is ambiguous. Germline V gene sequence: CDR1 SEHNR, CDR2 FQNEAQ (reference sequence). This CDR3 comprises 15 residues. V lost 2 bases, J lost 0 bases, and 10 bases lay in between. CDR3 nucleotides: TGTGCCAGCAGCTTAAATGCGGGAATGAACACTGAAGCTTTCTTT. Protein product: CASSLNAGMNTEAFF.

This clonotype was recorded many times. The chain joins TRBV6-2 or TRBV6-3 to TRBJ1-1, with 11 bases identical to TRBD1. With 6 bases clipped from V and 5 bases from J, the junction kept 8 bases outside the gene matches. The CDR3 runs to 15 residues. Germline lookup yields CDR1 MNHEY and CDR2 SVGEGT. CDR3 loop: CASSSDRGRGTEAFF. The CDR3 bases are TGTGCCAGCAGCTCGGACAGGGGGCGAGGGACTGAAGCTTTCTTT.

The chain couples TRBV7-9 to TRBJ2-3; D gene uncertain. The V end lost 5 bases, the J end lost 1 base, and 16 bases lay between the germline ends. The CDR3 length is 16 residues. Germline V gene data show CDR1 as SEHNR and CDR2 as FQNEAQ (reference sequence). CDR3 amino acids: CASSLPLHLGTDTQYF. The DNA for the CDR3 is TGTGCCAGCAGCCTGCCACTCCACTTAGGCACAGATACGCAGTATTTT.

This clonotype was counted only a few times. CDR3 in amino acids: CASSQEQGVLNTEAFF. In DNA, the CDR3 is TGCGCCAGCAGCCAAGAGCAGGGGGTTTTGAACACTGAAGCTTTCTTT. The chain links TRBV4-3 to TRBJ1-1, with 7 bases matching TRBD1. V was pared by 0 bases and J by 0 bases, with 4 bases of the junction left unmatched. Germline-derived CDR1 and CDR2 are LGHNA and YSLEER. The CDR3 runs 16 residues.

In regard to this clonotype: One junction end does not reproduce the germline sequence, and a read error may be involved. This chain links TRBV28 with TRBJ2-2, with TRBD2 matching over 9 bases. Germline V gene lookup returns CDR1 MDHEN and CDR2 SYDVKM. There are 17 residues in the CDR3. CDR3 nucleotides: TGTGCCAGCAGTCGACTTAGCGGGAGCTTAGTCACCGGGGAGCCGTTTTTT. This translates into CASSRLSGSLVTGEPFF. The whole variable domain, filled in from reference TRBV28 and TRBJ2-2, reads DVKVTQSSRYLVKRTGEKVFLECVQDMDHENMFWYRQDPGLGLRLIYFSYDVKMKEKGDIPEGYSVSREKKERFSLILESASTNQTSMYLCASSRLSGSLVTGEPFFGEGSRLTVL.

This clonotype was counted a single time. It may be a read error: a sequence one base away is much more abundant. The CDR3 DNA follows: TGTGCCAGCAGTTACTCATGGGGCACTGTAGCTTTCTTT. Amino acid sequence: CASSYSWGTVAFF. This chain joins TRBV6-5 and TRBJ1-1; D might be TRBD1 (5 bases). Per the germline V gene, CDR1 is MNHEY and CDR2 is SVGAGI. The CDR3 runs to 13 residues.

This clonotype was counted only a few times. The chain has TRBV13 and TRBJ1-1; no clear D gene. The CDR3 sequence is 15 residues long. Germline values: CDR1 PRHDT, CDR2 FYEKMQ (reference sequence). The ends were cut back, 3 bases at V and 1 base at J, with 12 bases in the middle. The DNA of the CDR3 is TGTGCCAGCAGCTTCTATTCTTCTGAGAACACTGAAGCTTTCTTT. Its protein is CASSFYSSENTEAFF.

This clonotype was recorded at least ten times. The rearrangement links TRBV29-1 to TRBJ2-1; a weak D match, TRBD2 (7 bases). Germline loops: CDR1 SQVTM, CDR2 ANQGSEA. The CDR3 loop spans 13 amino acids. Trimming stripped 4 bases from V and 8 bases from J, with 15 bases between. CDR3 in amino acids: CSVAGGAGDEQFF. The CDR3 nucleotides read TGCAGCGTTGCGGGGGGCGCAGGGGATGAGCAGTTCTTC.